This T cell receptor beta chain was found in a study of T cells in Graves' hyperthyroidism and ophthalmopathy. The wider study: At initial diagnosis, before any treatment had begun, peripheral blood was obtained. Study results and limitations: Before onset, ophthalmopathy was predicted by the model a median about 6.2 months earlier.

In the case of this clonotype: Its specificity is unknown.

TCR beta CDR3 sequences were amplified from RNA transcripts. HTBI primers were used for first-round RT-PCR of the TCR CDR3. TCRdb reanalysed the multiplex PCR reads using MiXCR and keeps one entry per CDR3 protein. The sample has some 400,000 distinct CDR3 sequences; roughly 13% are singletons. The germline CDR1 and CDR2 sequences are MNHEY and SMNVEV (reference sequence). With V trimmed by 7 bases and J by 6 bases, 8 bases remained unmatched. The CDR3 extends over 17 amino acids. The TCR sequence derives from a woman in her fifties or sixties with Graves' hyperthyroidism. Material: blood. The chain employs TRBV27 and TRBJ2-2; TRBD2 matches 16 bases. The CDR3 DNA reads TGTGCCAGCATGGGGGCGGGGACTAGCGGGAGGGCCGGGGAGCTGTTTTTT. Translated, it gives CASMGAGTSGRAGELFF.